This T cell receptor beta chain appears in the sequencing data of a study of PD-1 blockade in classical Hodgkin lymphoma. Assay used: immunoSEQ multiplex PCR; TCRdb lists only in-frame clones, some missing. The profile shows about 46,000 clones, roughly 73% of them singletons. Findings and caveats of the study: Later analyses included only patients treated at least 1 year post-ASCT. When set against healthy donors, newly diagnosed patients were reported to show lower baseline TCR diversity. Reasons behind the repertoire differences stay unclear, perhaps disease activity or earlier therapy.

As regards this clone: Its antigen remains unknown.

The ends lost 4 bases at V and 6 bases at J; junction bases unmatched: 6. Germline CDR1 and CDR2: SGHRS and YFSETQ. The CDR3 has 15 residues. All patients relapsed after autologous stem cell transplantation, and brentuximab vedotin exposure varied. Classifying best responses yielded complete response, partial response or progressive disease. The clonotype originates from a human donor with classical Hodgkin lymphoma. Sample: peripheral blood mononuclear cells (PBMCs), taken at baseline. The chain joins TRBV5-1 to TRBJ2-7, with 14 bases fitting TRBD2. The CDR3 DNA reads TGCGCCAGCAGCCAGGGACTAGCGGGAGAGGGCGAGCAGTACTTC. Encoded protein: CASSQGLAGEGEQYF.